Listed below are T cell receptor beta chains from one sample, sequenced in a study of T cells in Graves' hyperthyroidism and ophthalmopathy. Each CDR3 protein is one row after TCRdb ran MiXCR on the multiplex PCR reads. Of around 440,000 distinct CDR3 sequences listed, 15% to 19% are singletons. The sequenced sample was blood. Source of these receptors: a young woman with Graves' hyperthyroidism. CDR3s include the opening cysteine and the closing phenylalanine or tryptophan. D genes are given only for firm matches. A row's size may be missing; if present it is once, few, many or a size class.

cdr3_nt: TGCAGTGCTAAGGGACTAGCGGGAGGGAGGAGCAATGAGCAGTTCTTC
cdr3_aa: CSAKGLAGGRSNEQFF
clone_size: -
j_call: TRBJ2-1
d_call: TRBD2
v_call: TRBV20-1

cdr3_nt: TGTGCCAGCAGCTCTAAAAGCGGGGGGCCAGTCACAGATACGCAGTATTTT
cdr3_aa: CASSSKSGGPVTDTQYF
clone_size: many
j_call: TRBJ2-3
d_call: TRBD2
v_call: TRBV7-9

cdr3_nt: TGTGCCAGCAGTTCGAACGTCCAGGTTAGGTATCAGCCCCAGCATTTT
cdr3_aa: CASSSNVQVRYQPQHF
clone_size: few
j_call: TRBJ1-5
d_call: -
v_call: TRBV12-3/TRBV12-4

cdr3_nt: TGCAGTGCCTGCAAGGACGTTCTTGAGCAGTTCTTC
cdr3_aa: CSACKDVLEQFF
clone_size: -
j_call: TRBJ2-1
d_call: -
v_call: TRBV20-1

cdr3_nt: TGTGCCAGCAGGGCCGGGACAAAAAAACCCATTTACAATGAGCAGTTCTTC
cdr3_aa: CASRAGTKKPIYNEQFF
clone_size: many
j_call: TRBJ2-1
d_call: -
v_call: TRBV11-2

cdr3_nt: TGCAGTGCTAGATCCCCGGGACAGGGACTTTCGACGTCCCAGTACTTC
cdr3_aa: CSARSPGQGLSTSQYF
clone_size: many
j_call: TRBJ2-5
d_call: TRBD1
v_call: TRBV20-1

cdr3_nt: TGTGCCAGCAGCCGATACAGGGTGGGGAATGAAAAACTGTTTTTT
cdr3_aa: CASSRYRVGNEKLFF
clone_size: many
j_call: TRBJ1-4
d_call: -
v_call: TRBV7-2

cdr3_nt: TGTGCCAGCAGTGAATTGGCGGCCACTGAAGCTTTCTTT
cdr3_aa: CASSELAATEAFF
clone_size: many
j_call: TRBJ1-1
d_call: -
v_call: TRBV2

cdr3_nt: TGTGCCAGCAGCCGGGGGGCCGGGGAGACCCAGTACTTC
cdr3_aa: CASSRGAGETQYF
clone_size: many
j_call: TRBJ2-5
d_call: -
v_call: TRBV2

cdr3_nt: TGTGCCAGCAGCTCCTATCTAGAGCGCAGCAATCAGCCCCAGCATTTT
cdr3_aa: CASSSYLERSNQPQHF
clone_size: -
j_call: TRBJ1-5
d_call: -
v_call: TRBV27

cdr3_nt: TGTGCCAGCAGCGGCCCCGGGACAGGGGGCCGGGAGACCCAGTACTTC
cdr3_aa: CASSGPGTGGRETQYF
clone_size: many
j_call: TRBJ2-5
d_call: TRBD1
v_call: TRBV9

cdr3_nt: TGTGCCAGCAGTGTTCAGGGAAAGACCCAGTACTTC
cdr3_aa: CASSVQGKTQYF
clone_size: few
j_call: TRBJ2-5
d_call: -
v_call: TRBV2

cdr3_nt: TGTGCCAGCAGGACCTCCAATGAAAAACTGTTTTTT
cdr3_aa: CASRTSNEKLFF
clone_size: many
j_call: TRBJ1-4
d_call: -
v_call: TRBV2

cdr3_nt: TGTGCCAGCAGCCGCGCGGGAGATCCGCCGAAGAACATTCAGTACTTC
cdr3_aa: CASSRAGDPPKNIQYF
clone_size: few
j_call: TRBJ2-4
d_call: TRBD2
v_call: TRBV9